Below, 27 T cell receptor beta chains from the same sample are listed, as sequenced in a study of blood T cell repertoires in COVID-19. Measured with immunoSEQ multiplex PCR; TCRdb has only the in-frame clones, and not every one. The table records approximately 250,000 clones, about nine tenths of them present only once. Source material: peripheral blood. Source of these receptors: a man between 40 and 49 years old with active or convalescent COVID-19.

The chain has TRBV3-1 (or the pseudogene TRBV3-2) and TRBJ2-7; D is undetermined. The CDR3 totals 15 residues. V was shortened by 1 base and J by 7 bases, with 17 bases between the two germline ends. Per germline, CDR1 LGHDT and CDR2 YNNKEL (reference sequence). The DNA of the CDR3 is TGTGCCAGCAGCCAAGGATTCCCGAACCCTAGGGAGCAGTACTTC. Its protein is CASSQGFPNPREQYF.

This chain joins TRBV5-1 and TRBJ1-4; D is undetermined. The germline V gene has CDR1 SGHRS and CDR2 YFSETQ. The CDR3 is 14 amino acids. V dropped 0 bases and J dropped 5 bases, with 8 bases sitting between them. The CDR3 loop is CASSLDIQNEKLFF. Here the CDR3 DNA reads TGCGCCAGCAGCTTGGATATACAGAATGAAAAACTGTTTTTT.

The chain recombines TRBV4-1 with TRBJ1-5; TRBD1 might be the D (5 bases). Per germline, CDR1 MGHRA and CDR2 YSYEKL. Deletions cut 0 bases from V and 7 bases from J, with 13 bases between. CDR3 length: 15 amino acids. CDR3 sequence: CASSQDTREGQPQHF. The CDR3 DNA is TGCGCCAGCAGCCAAGATACGAGGGAGGGGCAGCCCCAGCATTTT.

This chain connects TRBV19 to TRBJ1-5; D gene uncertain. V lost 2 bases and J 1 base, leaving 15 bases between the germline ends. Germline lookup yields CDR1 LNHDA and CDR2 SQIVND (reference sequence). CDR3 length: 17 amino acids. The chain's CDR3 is CASSITPYAISNQPQHF. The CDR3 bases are TGTGCCAGTAGTATAACCCCTTATGCGATCAGCAATCAGCCCCAGCATTTT.

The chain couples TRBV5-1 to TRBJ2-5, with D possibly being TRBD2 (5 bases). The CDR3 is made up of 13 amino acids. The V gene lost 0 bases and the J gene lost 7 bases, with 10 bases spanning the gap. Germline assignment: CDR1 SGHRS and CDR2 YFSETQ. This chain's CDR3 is CASSLGRFGTQYF. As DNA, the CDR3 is TGCGCCAGCAGCTTGGGGAGGTTTGGGACCCAGTACTTC.

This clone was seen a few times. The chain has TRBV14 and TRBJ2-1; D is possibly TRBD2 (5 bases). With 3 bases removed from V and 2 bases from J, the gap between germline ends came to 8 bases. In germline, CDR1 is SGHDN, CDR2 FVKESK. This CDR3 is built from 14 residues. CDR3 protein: CASSHAGTYNEQFF. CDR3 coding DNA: TGTGCCAGCAGCCACGCGGGCACCTACAATGAGCAGTTCTTC.

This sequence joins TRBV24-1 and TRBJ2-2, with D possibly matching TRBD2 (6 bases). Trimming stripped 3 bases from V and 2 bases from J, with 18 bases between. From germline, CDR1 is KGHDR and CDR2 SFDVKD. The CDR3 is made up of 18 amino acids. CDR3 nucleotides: TGTGCCACCAGTGATCCATCCTCGGCGGGAACCAACACCGGGGAGCTGTTTTTT. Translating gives CATSDPSSAGTNTGELFF.

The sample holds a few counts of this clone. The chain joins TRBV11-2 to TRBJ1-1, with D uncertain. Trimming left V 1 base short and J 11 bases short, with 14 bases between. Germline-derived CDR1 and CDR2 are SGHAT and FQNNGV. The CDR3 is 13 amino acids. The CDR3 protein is CASSLAASRSAFF. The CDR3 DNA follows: TGTGCCAGCAGCTTAGCCGCGTCCCGATCCGCTTTCTTT.

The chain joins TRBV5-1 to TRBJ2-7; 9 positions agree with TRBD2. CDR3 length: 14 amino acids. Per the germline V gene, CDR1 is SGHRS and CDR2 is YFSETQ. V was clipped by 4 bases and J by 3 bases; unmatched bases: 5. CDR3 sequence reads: CASSGTSTLYEQYF. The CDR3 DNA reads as TGCGCCAGCAGCGGGACTAGCACTCTCTACGAGCAGTACTTC.

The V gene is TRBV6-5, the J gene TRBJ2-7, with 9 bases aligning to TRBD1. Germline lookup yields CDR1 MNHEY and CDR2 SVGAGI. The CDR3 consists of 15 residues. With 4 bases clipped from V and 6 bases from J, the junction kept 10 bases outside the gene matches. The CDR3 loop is CASSSAGTGTTEQYF. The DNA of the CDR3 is TGTGCCAGCAGTTCCGCCGGGACAGGGACGACCGAGCAGTACTTC.

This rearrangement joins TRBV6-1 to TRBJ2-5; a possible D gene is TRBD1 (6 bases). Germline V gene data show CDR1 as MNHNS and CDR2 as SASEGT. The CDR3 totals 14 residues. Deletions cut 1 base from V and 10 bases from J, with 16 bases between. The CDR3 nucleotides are TGTGCCAGCAGTGAAGTCGTCGGGAAAGGGGGCCAGTACTTC. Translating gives CASSEVVGKGGQYF.

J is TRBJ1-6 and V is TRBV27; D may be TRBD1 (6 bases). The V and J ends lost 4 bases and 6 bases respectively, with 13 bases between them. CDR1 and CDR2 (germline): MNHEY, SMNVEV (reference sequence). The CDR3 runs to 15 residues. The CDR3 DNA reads TGTGCCAGCAGTTGGGACACCCTAGGTAATTCACCCCTCCACTTT. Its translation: CASSWDTLGNSPLHF.

CDR3 sequence reads: CASSVRSSDRAGGNTIYF. The CDR3 nucleotides are TGTGCCAGCAGCGTTCGATCTTCTGACAGGGCGGGGGGAAACACCATATATTTT. V usage is TRBV9 and J usage is TRBJ1-3; 7 bases map to TRBD1. J was trimmed by 4 bases and V by 2 bases; bases with no gene match: 15. The CDR3 has 18 residues. Germline loops: CDR1 SGDLS, CDR2 YYNGEE.

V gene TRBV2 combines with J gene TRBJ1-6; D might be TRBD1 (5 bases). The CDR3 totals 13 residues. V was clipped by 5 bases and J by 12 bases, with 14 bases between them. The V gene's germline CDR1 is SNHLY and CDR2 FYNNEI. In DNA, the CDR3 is TGTGCCAGCAGTCCTGACAGCCAGCGACCCCTCCACTTT. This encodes CASSPDSQRPLHF.

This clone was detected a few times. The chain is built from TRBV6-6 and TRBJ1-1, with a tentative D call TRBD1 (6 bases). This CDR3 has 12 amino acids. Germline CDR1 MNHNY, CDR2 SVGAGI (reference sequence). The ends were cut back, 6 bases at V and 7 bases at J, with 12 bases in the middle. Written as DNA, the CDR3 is TGTGCCAGCAGCCCAATGGACAGTGAAGCTTTCTTT. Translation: CASSPMDSEAFF.

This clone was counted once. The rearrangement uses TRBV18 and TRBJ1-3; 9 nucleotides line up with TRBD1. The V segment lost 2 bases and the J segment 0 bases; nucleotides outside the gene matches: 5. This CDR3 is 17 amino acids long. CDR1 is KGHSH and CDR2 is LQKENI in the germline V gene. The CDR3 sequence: CASSPRTGDSSGNTIYF. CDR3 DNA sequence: TGTGCCAGCTCACCAAGGACAGGGGATTCCTCTGGAAACACCATATATTTT.

The CDR3 protein is CASSLAERRYLFF. For the CDR3, the DNA is TGCGCCAGCAGCTTGGCCGAGCGCCGGTACCTGTTTTTT. The chain couples TRBV5-1 to TRBJ1-4; D is unresolved. Germline CDR1 and CDR2: SGHRS and YFSETQ. The CDR3 runs to 13 residues. V was cut by 0 bases and J by 14 bases, with 14 bases left in between.

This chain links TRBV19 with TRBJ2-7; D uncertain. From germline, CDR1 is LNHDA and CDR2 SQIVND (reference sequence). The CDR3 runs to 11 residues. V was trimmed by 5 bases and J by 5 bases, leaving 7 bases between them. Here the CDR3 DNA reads TGTGCCAGTAGTTCCGGAGACGAGCAGTACTTC. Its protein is CASSSGDEQYF.

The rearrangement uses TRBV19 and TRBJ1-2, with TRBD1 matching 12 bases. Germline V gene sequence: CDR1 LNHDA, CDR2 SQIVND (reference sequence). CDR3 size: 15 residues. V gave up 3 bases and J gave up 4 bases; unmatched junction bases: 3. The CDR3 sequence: CASSIAGQGAYGYTF. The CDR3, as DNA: TGTGCCAGTAGTATCGCGGGACAGGGGGCCTATGGCTACACCTTC.

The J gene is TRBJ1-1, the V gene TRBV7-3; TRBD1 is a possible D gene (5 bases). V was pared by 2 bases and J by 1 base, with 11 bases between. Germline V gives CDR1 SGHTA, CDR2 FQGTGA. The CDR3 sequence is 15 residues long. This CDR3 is CASSLVRQQNTEAFF. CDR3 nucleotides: TGTGCCAGCAGCTTAGTACGACAGCAGAACACTGAAGCTTTCTTT.

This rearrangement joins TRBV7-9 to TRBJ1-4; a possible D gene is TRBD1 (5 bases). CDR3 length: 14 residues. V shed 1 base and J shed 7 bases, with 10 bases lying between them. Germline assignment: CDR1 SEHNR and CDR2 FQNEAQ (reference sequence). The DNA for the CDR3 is TGTGCCAGCAGCTTAGAATACAGGACTGAAAAACTGTTTTTT. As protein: CASSLEYRTEKLFF.

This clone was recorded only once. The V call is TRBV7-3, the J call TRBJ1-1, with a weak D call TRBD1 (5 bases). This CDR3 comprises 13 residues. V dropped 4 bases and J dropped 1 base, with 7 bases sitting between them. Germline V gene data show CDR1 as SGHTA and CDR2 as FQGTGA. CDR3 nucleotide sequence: TGTGCCAGCAGCTATGACAGGAACACTGAAGCTTTCTTT. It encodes CASSYDRNTEAFF.

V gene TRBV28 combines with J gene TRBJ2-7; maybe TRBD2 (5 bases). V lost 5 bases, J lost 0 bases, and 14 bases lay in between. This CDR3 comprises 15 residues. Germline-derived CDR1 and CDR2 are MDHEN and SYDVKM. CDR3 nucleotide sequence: TGTGCCAGCAGTCTAGTCGGAGCGGCCTCCTACGAGCAGTACTTC. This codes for CASSLVGAASYEQYF.

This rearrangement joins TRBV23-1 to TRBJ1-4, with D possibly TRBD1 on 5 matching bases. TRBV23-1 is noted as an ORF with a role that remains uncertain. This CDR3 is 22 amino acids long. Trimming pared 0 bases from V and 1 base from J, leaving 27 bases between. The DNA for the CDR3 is TGCGCCAGCAGTCAATCTATTCCAGGGAGGTGGGTCGGGGTAGGAACTAATGAAAAACTGTTTTTT. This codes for CASSQSIPGRWVGVGTNEKLFF.

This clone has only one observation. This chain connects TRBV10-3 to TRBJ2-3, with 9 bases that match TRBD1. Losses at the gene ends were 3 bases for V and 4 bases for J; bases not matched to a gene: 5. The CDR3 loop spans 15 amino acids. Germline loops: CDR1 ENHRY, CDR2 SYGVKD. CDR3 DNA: TGTGCCATCAGTGACTTGGACAGGGGAGCAGATACGCAGTATTTT. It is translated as CAISDLDRGADTQYF.

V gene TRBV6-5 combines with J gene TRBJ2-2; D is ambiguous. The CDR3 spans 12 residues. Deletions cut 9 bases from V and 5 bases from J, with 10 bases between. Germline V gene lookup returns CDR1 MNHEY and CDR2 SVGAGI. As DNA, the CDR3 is TGTGCCAGTAAGAGGCAGACCGGGGAGCTGTTTTTT. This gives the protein CASKRQTGELFF.

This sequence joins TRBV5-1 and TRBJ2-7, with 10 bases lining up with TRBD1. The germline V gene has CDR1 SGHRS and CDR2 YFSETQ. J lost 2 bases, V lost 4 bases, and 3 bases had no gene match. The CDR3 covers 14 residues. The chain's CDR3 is CASSPGTGAYEQYF. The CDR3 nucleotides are TGCGCCAGCAGCCCCGGGACAGGGGCCTACGAGCAGTACTTC.